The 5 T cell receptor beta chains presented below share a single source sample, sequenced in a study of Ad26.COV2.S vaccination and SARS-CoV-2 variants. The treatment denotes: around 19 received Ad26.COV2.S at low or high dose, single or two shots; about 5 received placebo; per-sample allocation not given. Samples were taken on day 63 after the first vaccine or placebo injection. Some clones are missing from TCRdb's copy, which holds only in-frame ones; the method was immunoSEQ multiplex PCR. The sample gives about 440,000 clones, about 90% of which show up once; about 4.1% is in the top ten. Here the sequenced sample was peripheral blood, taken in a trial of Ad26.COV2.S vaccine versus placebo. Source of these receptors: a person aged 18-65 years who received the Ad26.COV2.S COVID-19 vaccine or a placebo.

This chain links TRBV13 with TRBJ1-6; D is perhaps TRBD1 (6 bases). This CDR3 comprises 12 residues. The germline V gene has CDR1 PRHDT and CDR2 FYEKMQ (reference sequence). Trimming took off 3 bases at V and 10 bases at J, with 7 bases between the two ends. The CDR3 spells CASSFGGSPLHF. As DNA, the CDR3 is TGTGCCAGCAGCTTTGGGGGCTCACCCCTCCACTTT. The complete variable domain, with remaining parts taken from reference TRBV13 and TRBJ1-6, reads AAGVIQSPRHLIKEKRETATLKCYPIPRHDTVYWYQQGPGQDPQFLISFYEKMQSDKGSIPDRFSAQQFSDYHSELNMSSLELGDSALYFCASSFGGSPLHFGNGTRLTVT.

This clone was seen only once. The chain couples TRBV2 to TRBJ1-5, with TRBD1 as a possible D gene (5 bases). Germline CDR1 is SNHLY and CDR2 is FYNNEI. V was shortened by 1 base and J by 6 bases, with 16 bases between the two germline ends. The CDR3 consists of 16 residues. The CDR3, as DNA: TGTGCCAGCAGTGAAGGGACGTTGTTGGGGGTTCAGCCCCAGCATTTT. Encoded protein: CASSEGTLLGVQPQHF.

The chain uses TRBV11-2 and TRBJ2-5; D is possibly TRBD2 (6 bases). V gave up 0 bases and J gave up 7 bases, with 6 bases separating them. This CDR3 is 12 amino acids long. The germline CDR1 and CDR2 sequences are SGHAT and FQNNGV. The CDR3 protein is CASSLDGGTQYF. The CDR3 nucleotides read TGTGCCAGCAGCTTAGACGGGGGGACCCAGTACTTC.

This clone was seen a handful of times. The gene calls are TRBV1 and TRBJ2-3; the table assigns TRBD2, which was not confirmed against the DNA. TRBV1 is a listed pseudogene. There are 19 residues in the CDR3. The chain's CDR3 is CTSSQNLTGTSGKSDTQYF. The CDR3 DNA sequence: TGCACCAGCAGCCAAAACCTCACTGGGACTAGCGGGAAATCAGATACGCAGTATTTT.

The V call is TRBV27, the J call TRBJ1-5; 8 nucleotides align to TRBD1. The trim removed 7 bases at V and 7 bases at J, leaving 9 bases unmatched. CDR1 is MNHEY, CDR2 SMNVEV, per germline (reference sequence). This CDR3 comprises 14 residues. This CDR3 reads CASTGQGGGQPQHF. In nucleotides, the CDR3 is TGTGCCAGCACTGGACAGGGTGGAGGACAGCCCCAGCATTTT.